Listed here are 16 T cell receptor beta chains from one sample, sequenced in a study of T cell responses to AZD1222 COVID-19 vaccine. TCRdb keeps only in-frame clones here, not all; method: immunoSEQ multiplex PCR. This table has around 73,000 clones, roughly 89% appearing once. This sample comprised peripheral blood, obtained 28 days after the second AZD1222 dose. These receptors were collected from an adult who received the AZD1222 COVID-19 vaccine.

The chain carries TRBV6-1 and TRBJ2-7; 8 nucleotides align to TRBD1. The CDR3 loop spans 17 amino acids. The junction had 13 bases not matched to a gene; V was cut back by 3 bases and J by 3 bases. Germline lookup yields CDR1 MNHNS and CDR2 SASEGT. For the CDR3, the DNA is TGTGCCAGCAGTGAGTCAGGGGGCGCTTCTAGTGACTACGAGCAGTACGTC. Translating gives CASSESGGASSDYEQYV.

The chain carries TRBV24-1 and TRBJ2-7, with unresolved D. Trimming pared 10 bases from V and 12 bases from J, leaving 12 bases between. CDR1 KGHDR and CDR2 SFDVKD come from the germline V gene. The CDR3 totals 9 residues. CDR3 residues: CATASPRYV. The DNA for the CDR3 is TGTGCCACAGCGTCCCCCCGGTACGTC.

The chain joins TRBV6-1 to TRBJ1-2; possible D gene TRBD1, 6 bases. The CDR3 is 15 residues long. Germline CDR1 MNHNS, CDR2 SASEGT. V lost 0 bases and J 3 bases, leaving 11 bases between the germline ends. The CDR3 loop reads CASSEAQGQHYGYTF. CDR3 coding DNA: TGTGCCAGCAGTGAAGCGCAGGGGCAGCACTATGGCTACACCTTC.

This chain joins TRBV5-8 and TRBJ1-3; D is possibly TRBD1 (5 bases). The V and J ends lost 0 bases and 0 bases respectively, with 7 bases between them. The CDR3 runs to 15 residues. Germline V CDR1 and CDR2: SGHTS, YDEGEE. CDR3 nucleotide sequence: TGTGCCAGCAGCTTGGATGGGGGCTCTGGAAACACCATATATTTT. Protein product: CASSLDGGSGNTIYF.

The chain uses TRBV11-2 and TRBJ2-5; no definite D call. CDR1 is SGHAT, CDR2 FQNNGV, per germline. Trimming removed 3 bases from V and 5 bases from J, with 4 bases in between. The CDR3 totals 11 residues. This CDR3 is CASSFGETQYF. The CDR3 nucleotides are TGTGCCAGCAGCTTCGGCGAGACCCAGTACTTC.

This rearrangement joins TRBV11-2 to TRBJ2-1; 7 nucleotides line up with TRBD2. The CDR3 has 15 amino acids. Germline V lookup: CDR1 SGHAT, CDR2 FQNNGV. The junction had 8 bases not matched to a gene; V was cut back by 3 bases and J by 6 bases. The CDR3 DNA reads TGTGCCAGCAGCTTGATGGTAGCGGGCGCCAATGAGCAGTTCTTC. Protein sequence: CASSLMVAGANEQFF.

The chain carries TRBV2 and TRBJ2-5; TRBD1 aligns across 7 bases. The ends lost 6 bases at V and 3 bases at J; junction bases unmatched: 7. Germline CDR1 SNHLY, CDR2 FYNNEI. The CDR3 has 14 amino acids. The CDR3 sequence: CASSNRGWKETQYF. CDR3 coding DNA: TGTGCCAGCAGCAACAGGGGTTGGAAAGAGACCCAGTACTTC.

This clone was observed a few times. The V gene is TRBV7-3, the J gene TRBJ2-2; D not resolved. The CDR3 sequence is 14 residues long. Deletions cut 0 bases from V and 5 bases from J, with 7 bases between. Germline CDR1 and CDR2: SGHTA and FQGTGA. CDR3 residues: CASSLTGGTGELFF. In DNA form, the CDR3 reads TGTGCCAGCAGCTTAACTGGCGGAACCGGGGAGCTGTTTTTT.

This clone was picked up a small number of times. The rearrangement uses TRBV2 and TRBJ2-5; TRBD2 is a possible D gene (6 bases). Germline V CDR1 and CDR2: SNHLY, FYNNEI. This CDR3 has 11 amino acids. Trimming removed 6 bases from V and 9 bases from J, with 11 bases in between. The DNA of the CDR3 is TGTGCCAGCAGCGGCGGAGGGTCCCAGTACTTC. Translating gives CASSGGGSQYF. Full variable domain (rest looked up from reference TRBV2 and TRBJ2-5): EPEVTQTPSHQVTQMGQEVILRCVPISNHLYFYWYRQILGQKVEFLVSFYNNEISEKSEIFDDQFSVERPDGSNFTLKIRSTKLEDSAMYFCASSGGGSQYFGPGTRLLVL.

The rearrangement links TRBV5-5 to TRBJ1-2, with D tentatively TRBD1 (6 bases). The germline V gene encodes CDR1 SGHKS and CDR2 YYEKEE (reference sequence). V lost 4 bases to trimming and J lost 9 bases, with 16 bases between them. CDR3 length equals 13 residues. For the CDR3, the DNA is TGTGCCAGCAGCCCCGAGGGGGTAGGTAGCTACACCTTC. The encoded protein is CASSPEGVGSYTF.

This CDR3 reads CASSLRYTEAFF. CDR3 sequence (DNA): TGTGCCAGCAGCTTAAGATACACTGAAGCTTTCTTT. This chain joins TRBV7-3 and TRBJ1-1; unclear D gene. Per germline, CDR1 SGHTA and CDR2 FQGTGA. V lost 1 base and J 3 bases, leaving 3 bases between the germline ends. The CDR3 covers 12 residues.

V is TRBV18 and J is TRBJ2-1; TRBD2 matches 12 bases. The CDR3 is made up of 15 amino acids. Looked up from germline, CDR1 is KGHSH and CDR2 is LQKENI. V lost 6 bases to trimming and J lost 8 bases; unmatched junction nucleotides: 8. CDR3 in amino acids: CASSSLAGGMDEQFF. The CDR3 nucleotides read TGTGCCAGCTCTTCCCTAGCGGGGGGGATGGATGAGCAGTTCTTC.

Regarding this clone: Distinct nucleotide sequences in the sample also encode this CDR3. This chain connects TRBV2 to TRBJ1-2; D is ambiguous. The V end lost 9 bases, the J end lost 2 bases, and 13 bases lay between the germline ends. The CDR3 has 13 amino acids. CDR1 and CDR2 from the germline V gene are SNHLY and FYNNEI. Written as DNA, the CDR3 is TGTGCCAGTAGCGTAGGGCAAAACTATGGCTACACCTTC. Protein product: CASSVGQNYGYTF.

This chain links TRBV20-1 with TRBJ2-1, with 8 bases identical to TRBD2. This CDR3 contains 14 residues. Looked up from germline, CDR1 is DFQATT and CDR2 is SNEGSKA (reference sequence). J gave up 7 bases and V 3 bases, and 8 bases lay outside the gene matches. CDR3 amino acids: CSASSGTRANEQFF. In nucleotides, the CDR3 is TGCAGTGCTAGTTCGGGGACTAGGGCGAATGAGCAGTTCTTC.

The J gene is TRBJ1-6, the V gene TRBV6-4, with 7 positions matching TRBD1. V was pared by 2 bases and J by 9 bases, with 4 bases of the junction left unmatched. Germline lookup yields CDR1 MRHNA and CDR2 SNTAGT. CDR3 length equals 14 residues. The chain's CDR3 is CASSDRQGGSPLHF. CDR3 nucleotides: TGTGCCAGCAGTGACCGACAGGGTGGTTCACCCCTCCACTTT.

The gene calls are TRBV5-5 and TRBJ2-7; D gene ambiguous. The CDR3 loop spans 14 amino acids. In germline, CDR1 is SGHKS, CDR2 YYEKEE (reference sequence). V was cut by 0 bases and J by 2 bases, with 9 bases left in between. The CDR3 DNA reads TGTGCCAGCAGCTTGGGGCAGGTACCCTACGAGCAGTACTTC. This codes for CASSLGQVPYEQYF.